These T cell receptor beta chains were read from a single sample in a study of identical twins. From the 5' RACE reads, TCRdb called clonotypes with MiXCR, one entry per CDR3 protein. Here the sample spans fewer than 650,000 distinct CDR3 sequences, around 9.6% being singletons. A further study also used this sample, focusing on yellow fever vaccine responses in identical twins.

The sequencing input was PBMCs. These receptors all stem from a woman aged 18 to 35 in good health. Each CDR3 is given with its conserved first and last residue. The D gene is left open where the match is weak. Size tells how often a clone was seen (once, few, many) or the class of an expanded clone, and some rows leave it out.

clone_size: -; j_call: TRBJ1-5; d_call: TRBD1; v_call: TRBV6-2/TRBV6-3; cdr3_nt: TGTGTCACAGGGGAACATAGCAATCAGCCCCAGCATTTT; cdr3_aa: CVTGEHSNQPQHF
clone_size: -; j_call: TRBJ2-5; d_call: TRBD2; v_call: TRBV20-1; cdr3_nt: TGCAGTGCTACGGTAGCGGGGGAGACCCAGTACTTC; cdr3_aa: CSATVAGETQYF
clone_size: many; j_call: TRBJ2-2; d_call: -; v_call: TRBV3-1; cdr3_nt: TGTGCCAGCAACCGACAAGCGAACACCGGGGAGCTGTTTTTT; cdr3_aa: CASNRQANTGELFF
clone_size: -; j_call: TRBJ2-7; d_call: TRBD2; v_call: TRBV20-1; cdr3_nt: TGCAGTGCTACCCTTCTAGCGGAAAACTACGAGCAGTACTTC; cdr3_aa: CSATLLAENYEQYF
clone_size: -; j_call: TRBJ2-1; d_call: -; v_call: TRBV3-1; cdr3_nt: TGTGCCAGCAGCCAAGATGGTAGGCTTTACAATGAGCAGTTCTTC; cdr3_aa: CASSQDGRLYNEQFF
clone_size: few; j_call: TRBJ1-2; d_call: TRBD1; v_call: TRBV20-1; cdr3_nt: TGCAGTGCTGACGACAGGGGGGATGGCTACACCTTC; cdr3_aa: CSADDRGDGYTF
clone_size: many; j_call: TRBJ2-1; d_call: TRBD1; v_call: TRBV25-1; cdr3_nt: TGTGCCAGCAGTGGAGGGACAGGCCATGAGCAGTTCTTC; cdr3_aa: CASSGGTGHEQFF
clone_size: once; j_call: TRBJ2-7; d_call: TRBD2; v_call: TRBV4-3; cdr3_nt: TGCGCCAGCAGCCAAGCCGTCCTAGCGGGATACGAGCAGTACTTC; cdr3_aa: CASSQAVLAGYEQYF
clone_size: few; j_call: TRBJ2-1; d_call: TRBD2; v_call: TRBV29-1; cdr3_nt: TGCAGCGCGAGACTAGCGGGAGCAGAGCAGTTCTTC; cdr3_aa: CSARLAGAEQFF
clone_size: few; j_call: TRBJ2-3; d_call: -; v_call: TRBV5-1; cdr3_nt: TGCGCCAGCAGCTTGTCACCCCTCCGCACAGATACGCAGTATTTT; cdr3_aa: CASSLSPLRTDTQYF
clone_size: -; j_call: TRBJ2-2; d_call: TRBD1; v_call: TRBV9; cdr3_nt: TGTGCCAGCAGCGCGGGGGACAGGGTTGGGGGCACCGGGGAGCTGTTTTTT; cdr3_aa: CASSAGDRVGGTGELFF
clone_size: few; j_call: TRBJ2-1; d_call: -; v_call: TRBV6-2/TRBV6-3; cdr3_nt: TGTGCCAGCAAGGACAGCGCAGAAAATGAGCAGTTCTTC; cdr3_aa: CASKDSAENEQFF
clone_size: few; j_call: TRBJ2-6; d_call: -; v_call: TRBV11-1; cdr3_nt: TGTGCCAGCAGCTTACGCGGGTCTGGGGAATGGGAATCTGGGGCCAACGTCCTGACTTTC; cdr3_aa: CASSLRGSGEWESGANVLTF
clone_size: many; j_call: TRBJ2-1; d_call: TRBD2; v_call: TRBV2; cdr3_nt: TGTGCCAGCAGCGGGACTAGCGGGGGGGCCGGGGAGCAGTTCTTC; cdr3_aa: CASSGTSGGAGEQFF
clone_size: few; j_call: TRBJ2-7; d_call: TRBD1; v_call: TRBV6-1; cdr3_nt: TGTGCCAGCAGTGTAAGACAGGGGGTCTACGAGCAGTACTTC; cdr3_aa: CASSVRQGVYEQYF
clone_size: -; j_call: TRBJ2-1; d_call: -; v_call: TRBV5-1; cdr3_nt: TGCGCCAGCAGCTTGGATTCAGGGACCTACAATGAGCAGTTCTTC; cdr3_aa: CASSLDSGTYNEQFF
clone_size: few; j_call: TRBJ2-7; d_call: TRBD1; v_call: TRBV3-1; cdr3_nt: TGTGCCAGCAGCCCTGGGACAGGCATACCCTACGAGCAGTACTTC; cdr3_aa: CASSPGTGIPYEQYF
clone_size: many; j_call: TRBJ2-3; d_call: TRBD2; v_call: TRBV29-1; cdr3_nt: TGCAGCGTTGGCCGGCTAGCGGTTACAGATACGCAGTATTTT; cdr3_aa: CSVGRLAVTDTQYF
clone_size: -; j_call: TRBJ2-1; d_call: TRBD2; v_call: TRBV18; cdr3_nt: TGTGCCAGCTCAACCCCTAGCGGGAGTAGGCATGAGCAGTTCTTC; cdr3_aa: CASSTPSGSRHEQFF
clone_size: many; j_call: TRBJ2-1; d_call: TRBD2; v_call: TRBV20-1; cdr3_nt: TGCAGTGCTAGGTCACTAGCGGCCGACAATGAGCAGTTCTTC; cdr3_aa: CSARSLAADNEQFF
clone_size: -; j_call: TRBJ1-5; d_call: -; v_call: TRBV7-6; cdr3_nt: TGTGCCAGCAGCTTAGATATAGGTAGCAATCAGCCCCAGCATTTT; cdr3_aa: CASSLDIGSNQPQHF
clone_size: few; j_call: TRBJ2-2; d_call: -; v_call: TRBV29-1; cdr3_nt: TGCAGCGCAGGTGGCAGAAACACCGGGGAGCTGTTTTTT; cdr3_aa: CSAGGRNTGELFF
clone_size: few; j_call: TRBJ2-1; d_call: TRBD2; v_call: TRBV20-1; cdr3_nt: TGCAGTGCCCCTGGGACTACCAACCTCTACAATGAGCAGTTCTTC; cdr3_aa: CSAPGTTNLYNEQFF
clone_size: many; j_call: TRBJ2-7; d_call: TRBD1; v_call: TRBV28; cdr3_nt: TGTGCCAGCAGCGTCGGGACAGGCGGTTACGAGCAGTACTTC; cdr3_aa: CASSVGTGGYEQYF
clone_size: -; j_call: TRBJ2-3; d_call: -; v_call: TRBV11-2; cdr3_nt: TGTGCCAGCAGCTTAGCTATCTCCGGCACAGATACGCAGTATTTT; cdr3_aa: CASSLAISGTDTQYF
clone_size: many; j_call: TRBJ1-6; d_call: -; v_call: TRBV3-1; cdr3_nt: TGTGCCAGCAGCAGGGGTGATTCACCCCTCCACTTT; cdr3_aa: CASSRGDSPLHF
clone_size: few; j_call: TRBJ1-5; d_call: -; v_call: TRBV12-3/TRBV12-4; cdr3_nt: TGTGCCAGCAATCGGGGTGATGGGAGCAATCAGCCCCAGCATTTT; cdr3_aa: CASNRGDGSNQPQHF
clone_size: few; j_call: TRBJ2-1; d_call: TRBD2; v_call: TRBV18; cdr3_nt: TGTGCCAGCTCACCACGACTAGCGGGAGATGAGAATGAGCAGTTCTTC; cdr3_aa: CASSPRLAGDENEQFF
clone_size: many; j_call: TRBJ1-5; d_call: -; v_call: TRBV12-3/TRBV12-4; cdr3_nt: TGTGCCAGCAGAGTCCAGGGGTACAATCAGCCCCAGCATTTT; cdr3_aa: CASRVQGYNQPQHF
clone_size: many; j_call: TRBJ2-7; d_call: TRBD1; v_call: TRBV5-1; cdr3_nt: TGCGCCAGCAGCGCCGGGACAGTTACCTACGAGCAGTACTTC; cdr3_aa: CASSAGTVTYEQYF